This TCR beta chain comes out of a study of T cell repertoires in aging, cancer and after chemotherapy. Multiplex touch-down PCR with TRB-A/B primers amplified rearranged V-D-J TRB sequences. TCRdb re-called the multiplex PCR reads through MiXCR, storing one row per CDR3 protein. Of about 1,000 distinct CDR3 sequences detected, about 32% appear once; the ten largest clones hold 20% to 25%. Amplification of TCR beta used genomic DNA extracted from peripheral blood. The V end lost 5 bases, the J end lost 3 bases, and 11 bases lay between the germline ends. Germline CDR1 MNHEY, CDR2 SMNVEV (reference sequence). CDR3 length equals 13 residues. By sample share, this clonotype is medium-sized (0.01 to 0.1%).

The chain couples TRBV27 to TRBJ2-7; D not resolved. This receptor was obtained from a human donor with a solid tumor. Sequencing was done on a sample of blood. CDR3 sequence reads: CASSARYYYEQYF. The CDR3 nucleotides are TGTGCCAGCAGTGCTCGATACTACTACGAGCAGTACTTC.